This TCR beta chain came from a study of patients and donors after allogeneic stem cell transplantation. TCRdb re-called the RT-PCR reads through MiXCR, storing one row per CDR3 protein. The sample shows tens of thousands of distinct CDR3 sequences, 5% of them seen only once. This clonotype was seen many times. There are 15 residues in the CDR3. V was cut by 2 bases and J by 1 base, with 11 bases left in between. Germline V gives CDR1 WSHSY, CDR2 SAAADI. The chain carries TRBV10-2 and TRBJ1-2; D is perhaps TRBD1 (6 bases). Sequenced material: blood, either unsorted or a sorted T cell fraction (not recorded which). This sequence was found in a human donor who was either an allogeneic HSCT recipient or a stem cell or donor lymphocyte infusion donor (not recorded which). It is not recorded whose cells these are; they may come from a transplant donor. The CDR3 DNA follows: TGCGCCAGCAGTGAGGGGACATCCATTAACTATGGCTACACCTTC. Protein: CASSEGTSINYGYTF.